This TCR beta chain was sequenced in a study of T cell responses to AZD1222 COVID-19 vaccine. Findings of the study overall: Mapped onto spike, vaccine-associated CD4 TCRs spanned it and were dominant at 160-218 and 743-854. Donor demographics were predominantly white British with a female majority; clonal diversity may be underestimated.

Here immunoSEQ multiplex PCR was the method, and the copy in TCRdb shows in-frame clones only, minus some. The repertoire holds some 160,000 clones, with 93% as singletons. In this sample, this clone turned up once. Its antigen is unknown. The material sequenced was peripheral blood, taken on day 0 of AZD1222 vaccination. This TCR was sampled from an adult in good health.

CDR3 in amino acids: CASSYSDRGPPARYTF. Here the CDR3 DNA reads TGTGCCAGCAGTTACTCGGACAGGGGTCCCCCTGCGCGCTACACCTTC. The chain joins TRBV6-5 to TRBJ1-2; TRBD1 aligns across 9 bases. J gave up 9 bases and V 0 bases, and 11 bases lay outside the gene matches. CDR1 is MNHEY, CDR2 SVGAGI, per germline. CDR3 size: 16 residues.